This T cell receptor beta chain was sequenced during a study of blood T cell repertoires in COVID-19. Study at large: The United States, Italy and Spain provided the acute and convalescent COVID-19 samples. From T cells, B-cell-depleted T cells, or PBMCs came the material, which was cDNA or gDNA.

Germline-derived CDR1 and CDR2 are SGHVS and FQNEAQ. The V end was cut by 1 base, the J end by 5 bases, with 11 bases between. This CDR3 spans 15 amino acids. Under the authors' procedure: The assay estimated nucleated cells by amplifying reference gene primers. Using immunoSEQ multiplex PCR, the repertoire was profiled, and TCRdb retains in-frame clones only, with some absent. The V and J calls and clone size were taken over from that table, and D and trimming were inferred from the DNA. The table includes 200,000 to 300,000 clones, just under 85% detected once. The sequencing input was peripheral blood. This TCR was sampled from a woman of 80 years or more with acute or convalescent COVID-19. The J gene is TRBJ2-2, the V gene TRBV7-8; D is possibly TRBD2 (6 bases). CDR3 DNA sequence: TGTGCCAGCAGCTTAGGGGCGGGGTGGACCGGGGAGCTGTTTTTT. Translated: CASSLGAGWTGELFF. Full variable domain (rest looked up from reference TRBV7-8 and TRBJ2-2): GAGVSQSPRYKVAKRGQDVALRCDPISGHVSLFWYQQALGQGPEFLTYFQNEAQLDKSGLPSDRFFAERPEGSVSTLKIQRTQQEDSAVYLCASSLGAGWTGELFFGEGSRLTVL.